This paragraph reports one T cell receptor beta chain. Its antigen specificity is not known. No clone much larger than this one lies a single base away; base qualities are absent. This sample stems from a study of cytomegalovirus exposure and HLA in healthy donors (dated by TCRdb to the late 2010s). With regard to the full study: In an earlier analysis of fewer than 750 of the donors, under 300 Gb of sequence data and about 110 million unique TCR beta sequences from about 180 million T cells were reported. An early release covering about 600 HLA-typed donors comprised roughly 300 gigabases of sequencing data and some 79 million unique TCR sequences. Of the 300 to 500 genotyped donors, 81% were placed in the genetic ancestry cluster associated with self-reported Caucasian donors. The aim of the study was to test whether cataloging public T cell receptors could identify signatures of past pathogen exposure. Using immunosequencing, the study profiled T cell repertoires from fewer than 850 subjects and related those repertoires to cytomegalovirus serostatus. In addition to the first cohort of approximately 670 subjects, a separate validation cohort of 120 different subjects was used. To predict cytomegalovirus infection status, the study combined high-throughput TCR immunosequencing, statistical association of individual TCRs with disease status, and machine learning. In a later analysis, previously published TCR beta repertoires from 666 donors were re-analyzed and high-resolution HLA genotyping was added so that TCR occurrence patterns could be studied. The later analysis used no new phenotypic data to find candidate immune exposures, relying instead on TCR beta sequences and their occurrence across donors. To decide whether each TCR beta V gene segment behaved as functional or pseudogenic, an earlier analysis of some 580 of the donors relied on high-throughput TCR beta sequencing. Alongside the repertoire data, information on donor age, sex, ethnicity and CMV serostatus was compiled. A later genetic analysis took genome-wide SNP genotypes for 398 of the 666 donors and used that subset as a discovery cohort. All discovery cohort repertoires had been generated on a single sequencing platform. HLA typing included class I and class II loci at four-digit resolution. The number of donors typed differed by locus, with roughly 629-640 for A, B, C, DRB1 and DQB1, more than 500 for DQA1, 600 to 610 for DPA1, and around 430 for DPB1. Because of strong linkage in the cohort, four or five DR-DQ haplotypes were treated as single units for association and clustering. On average, 235,054 unique TCR beta nucleotide sequences were sequenced per donor among some 420 genotyped donors of the cohort, with about 19% of those sequences being non-productive.

The cohort was made up of roughly 670 healthy bone marrow donors. All cohort members were sampled while nominally healthy, although unrecorded immune exposures were likely present. The donor was CMV seropositive and was included in the group of 250 to 300 seropositive cohort members. A peripheral blood sample was provided by each donor, and peripheral blood mononuclear cells were used for TCR beta sequencing. Genomic DNA extraction from the blood cell samples was performed with the Qiagen DNeasy Blood Extraction Kit. Library preparation employed the immunoSEQ multiplex PCR assay. A mixture of 60 forward primers for TCR Vbeta segments and 13 reverse primers for TCR Jbeta segments was used in the multiplex PCR. A multiplex PCR assay on genomic DNA amplified the CDR3 region of rearranged TCR beta genes. The amplified TCR beta libraries were sequenced on the Illumina HiSeq System as 87-base-pair reads. The paper's data handling went like this. A later analysis tallied some 79 million unique TCR beta chains across the 600 to 700 repertoires, and some 10 million of those chains were shared by two or more donors. A nearest-neighbor algorithm error-corrected the raw reads and collapsed the reads into unique sequences, merging closely related sequences to remove PCR and sequencing errors. V, D and J gene segments were assigned by aligning CDR3 sequences to IMGT reference sequences. For a sequence to be retained, at least a six-nucleotide match to both a V gene segment and a J gene segment was required. A rearrangement was called productive if the CDR3 had no stop codons and remained in frame with V and J, and every other rearrangement was called non-productive. CDR3 was defined by IMGT convention, running from the second conserved V-encoded cysteine to the conserved J-encoded phenylalanine. Sequences without an unambiguous match to a single V gene segment were excluded from the earlier analysis of over 500 of the donors. An earlier analysis of a few hundred of the donors called V segments functional above 56.7% productive rearrangements and segregating when the between-donor standard deviation exceeded 5%. To diagnose cytomegalovirus status from the catalog of TCR beta chain sequences, a statistical classification framework was built. A later analysis assigned V and J genes by comparing TCR nucleotide sequences with IMGT/GENE-DB human TR gene sequences. Using the TCRdist pipeline, a later analysis assigned CDR3 sequences along with most-parsimonious VDJ recombination scenarios. A later analysis defined each TCR beta chain by its CDR3 amino acid sequence plus V-gene family, and excluded reads lacking a unique V-gene family. To address suspected cross-contamination and a sequencing artifact, a later analysis removed a few hundred highly shared, low-generation-probability nucleotide sequences. In a later analysis, a clonal expansion index was calculated for each public chain from normalized within-repertoire ranks of inferred template counts. In a later analysis, generation probabilities were computed using a VDJ recombination model fitted to out-of-frame rearrangements, and the results were checked against IGoR. Hypergeometric tests were used in a later analysis to score TCR-TCR, TCR-HLA and TCR-CMV co-occurrence, with a repertoire-size bias correction applied to the TCR pairs. False discovery rates were estimated in a later analysis by permuting HLA or CMV assignments 20 times. In a later analysis, co-occurring TCRs were grouped using DBSCAN, and TCRdist sequence similarity was added for clustering within HLA-allele-positive subsets. Co-occurrence clustering excluded repertoires with fewer than 30,000 or more than 120,000 public chains, plus five with anomalous nucleotide sharing. TCRdb stores this immuneACCESS table with in-frame sequences only. Part of the clones is absent; in the studies checked, under half of the shortfall reflects unresolved V genes, and no reason is known for the rest. The DNA was the basis for D and trimming; V, J and clone size are from that table. The sample has 150,000 to 200,000 clones on record, less than 90% of them singletons. The ten biggest clones cover 4.1% of the sample.

Study-wide findings and limitations: In a later analysis, several top co-occurrence clusters were reported to appear linked to parvovirus B19, influenza, CMV and Epstein-Barr virus. A further reported finding was that TCR beta sequences accurately predicted the HLA-A and HLA-B alleles for most subjects in the first cohort. The classifier was reported to diagnose cytomegalovirus status with high specificity and sensitivity in both the original cohort and the validation cohort. A later analysis found that most CMV-associated TCR beta chains appeared HLA-restricted, with HLA associations seemingly driven largely by CMV exposure. Roughly uniform sequencing depth across donors was assumed in presence/absence analyses, although this assumption may not hold. Because HLA typing was missing for some donors at each locus, association tests included only the typed subset. A later analysis associated about 18,000 TCR beta sequences with specific HLA alleles at a false discovery rate of 0.05. In an earlier analysis of several hundred of the donors, most TCR beta V segments were observed in productive rearrangements about 90% or about 30% of the time, broadly matching IMGT annotations. The authors suggested that the approach could potentially be extended to other disease states and immunological phenotypes. Compared with equally common non-associated chains, HLA-associated TCR beta chains in a later analysis were more clonally expanded and had lower generation probabilities. Linkage disequilibrium might explain the correlated functional status among segregating V segments, but an unknown experimental factor could not be ruled out. The study gave a list of over 150 TCR beta chains associated with cytomegalovirus. A group of highly shared sequence variants was considered likely to be a technical artifact of the sequencing pipeline. This cohort had only TCR beta chains sequenced, and the lack of alpha or paired-chain data limited which features could be detected. In a later analysis, TCR association rates were found to vary across HLA loci, with the most associated TCRs seen for DRB1 alleles and the fewest for HLA-C alleles. Because the 87-base-pair reads could not distinguish some IMGT-functional V segments, including TRBV6-2 and TRBV6-3, those segments were excluded. Most TCR sequences were observed very rarely across donors, whereas some public TCRs were present in many individuals. In vitro tests confirmed that a few of the cytomegalovirus-associated TCR beta chains recognize cytomegalovirus antigens. Compared with the 666-donor mean, donors in an Asian-associated ancestry cluster had fewer N-insertions in productive TCRs, according to a later genetic analysis. Assigning TCR associations to individual alleles was difficult when HLA alleles, especially DR and DQ, strongly co-occurred. The earlier analysis of approximately 560 of the donors excluded approximately 17 rarely observed V segments, including chromosome 9 orphons, because counts were too low. The only immune exposure information available for the cohort was CMV serostatus. A later genetic analysis associated a missense DCLRE1C variant with V-gene and J-gene trimming of TCR beta chains, and an independent cohort replicated the association.

The germline V gene supplies CDR1 SGHRS and CDR2 YFSETQ. For this chain, trimming is 2 bases at the V end and 1 base at the J end, and the number of junction bases without a gene match is 13. The CDR3 has 19 amino acids, counting the end cysteine and phenylalanine. Here the CDR3 DNA is all that survives: 57 bases in frame from base 1. The clonotype originates from a man in his forties or fifties in good health and CMV-seropositive. The sequence joins TRBV5-1 to TRBJ2-1; 9 junctional bases match TRBD2. The source material was PBMCs. In nucleotides, the sequence is TGCGCCAGCAGCTTATGGTTTAGCGGGAGTGGTAGGTCCTACAATGAGCAGTTCTTC. It codes for CASSLWFSGSGRSYNEQFF.